These 15 T cell receptor beta chains originate from one sample sequenced in a study of PD-1 blockade in classical Hodgkin lymphoma. Documented time point: cycle 4 day 1 (C4D1), after less than 7 weeks of nivolumab. Every patient was affected by relapse after autologous stem cell transplantation, while exposure to brentuximab vedotin was not uniform. Some clones are missing from TCRdb's copy, which holds only in-frame ones; the method was immunoSEQ multiplex PCR. The sample has about 64,000 clones, approximately 94% seen once. The starting material was peripheral blood mononuclear cells (PBMCs), obtained before the fourth cycle of nivolumab. These receptors all come from a human donor with classical Hodgkin lymphoma.

The DNA for the CDR3 is TGTGCCAGCAGCGTAGTCACAGGGGGCCGGGAGACCCAGTACTTC. Residues: CASSVVTGGRETQYF. V is TRBV9 and J is TRBJ2-5, with 9 nucleotides matching TRBD1. Germline assignment: CDR1 SGDLS and CDR2 YYNGEE. J lost 5 bases, V lost 0 bases, and 5 bases had no gene match. The length of the CDR3 is 15 residues.

The chain has TRBV6-1 and TRBJ1-4; D not resolved. Germline CDR1 is MNHNS and CDR2 is SASEGT. V was clipped by 2 bases and J by 5 bases, with 9 bases between them. There are 14 residues in the CDR3. The CDR3 is CASSEKRPNEKLFF. DNA of the CDR3: TGTGCCAGCAGTGAAAAGCGGCCCAATGAAAAACTGTTTTTT.

The genes are TRBV10-3 and TRBJ1-2; D is perhaps TRBD1 (6 bases). Germline V gene lookup returns CDR1 ENHRY and CDR2 SYGVKD. This CDR3 contains 13 residues. Trimming cost V 3 bases and J 7 bases, with 12 bases left between them. The CDR3 DNA reads TGTGCCATCAGTGATACAGGGTTCCTTGGCTACACCTTC. The encoded protein is CAISDTGFLGYTF.

V gene TRBV28 combines with J gene TRBJ1-5, with D possibly matching TRBD1 (6 bases). This CDR3 is 15 amino acids long. Germline V lookup: CDR1 MDHEN, CDR2 SYDVKM. Trimming shortened V by 8 bases and J by 2 bases, and 16 bases separated the two germline ends. CDR3 DNA: TGTGCCAGCGGATCCGGGGAGGGGGGCAATCAGCCCCAGCATTTT. This sequence encodes CASGSGEGGNQPQHF.

The rearrangement links TRBV11-3 to TRBJ2-2; perhaps TRBD2 as D (6 bases). V was trimmed by 5 bases and J by 4 bases, leaving 11 bases between them. The CDR3 runs 14 residues. In germline, CDR1 is SGHNT, CDR2 YENEEA. The CDR3 here is CASSGGAGTGELFF. CDR3 DNA: TGTGCCAGCAGCGGGGGAGCGGGCACCGGGGAGCTGTTTTTT.

The chain is built from TRBV11-2 and TRBJ1-2, with TRBD1 as a possible D gene (5 bases). This CDR3 region has 15 residues. Germline V gives CDR1 SGHAT, CDR2 FQNNGV. Trimming left V 5 bases short and J 4 bases short, with 17 bases between. As DNA, the CDR3 is TGTGCCAGCAGCCCCCTCCGGGGCCCCCTCTATGGCTACACCTTC. Its protein product is CASSPLRGPLYGYTF.

The gene calls are TRBV27 and TRBJ2-1; TRBD2 agrees at 14 bases. The CDR3 consists of 17 residues. The V segment lost 6 bases and the J segment 7 bases; nucleotides outside the gene matches: 11. Germline lookup yields CDR1 MNHEY and CDR2 SMNVEV (reference sequence). For the CDR3, the DNA is TGTGCCAGCAGGCAGCTCGGACTAGCGGGAGGAGGGAATGAGCAGTTCTTC. This codes for CASRQLGLAGGGNEQFF.

This clone was found once. The chain links TRBV7-2 to TRBJ2-5; 7 bases align to TRBD2. Germline assignment: CDR1 SGHTA and CDR2 FQGNSA. V was clipped by 0 bases and J by 5 bases; unmatched bases: 9. The CDR3 loop spans 16 amino acids. The CDR3 DNA follows: TGTGCCAGCAGCTTAGCCCTACTCACCGGGGGGGAGACCCAGTACTTC. Translation gives CASSLALLTGGETQYF.

The chain links TRBV7-3 to TRBJ2-3; D gene uncertain. Germline assignment: CDR1 SGHTA and CDR2 FQGTGA. CDR3 length equals 12 residues. The V end lost 5 bases, the J end lost 4 bases, and 7 bases lay between the germline ends. The DNA of the CDR3 is TGTGCCAGCAGCGCTAGTGCAGATACGCAGTATTTT. It translates to CASSASADTQYF.

The chain employs TRBV11-2 and TRBJ2-1; D not certain. Germline CDR1 is SGHAT and CDR2 is FQNNGV. V was trimmed by 5 bases and J by 5 bases, leaving 16 bases between them. The CDR3 is 15 residues long. CDR3 amino acids: CASSLGPVPHNEQFF. CDR3 nucleotide sequence: TGTGCCAGCAGCCTAGGCCCAGTTCCCCACAATGAGCAGTTCTTC.

This sequence joins TRBV19 and TRBJ2-7, with 7 bases identical to TRBD1. The CDR3 is 15 residues long. Germline V CDR1 and CDR2: LNHDA, SQIVND (reference sequence). V lost 5 bases, J lost 0 bases, and 7 bases stayed unmatched. DNA of the CDR3: TGTGCCAGTAGTTTCGAAGGGGGCAGCTCCTACGAGCAGTACTTC. It translates to CASSFEGGSSYEQYF.

The genes are TRBV2 and TRBJ2-7, with 16 nucleotides matching TRBD2. In germline, CDR1 is SNHLY, CDR2 FYNNEI. Trimming took 5 bases from V and 4 from J; bases not matched to a gene: 11. CDR3 length: 18 amino acids. The CDR3 spells CASSKGLAGGPGGYEQYF. DNA of the CDR3: TGTGCCAGCAGTAAGGGACTAGCGGGGGGGCCCGGCGGGTACGAGCAGTACTTC.

The V call is TRBV9, the J call TRBJ2-3, with D perhaps matching TRBD1 or TRBD2 (5 bases each). The CDR3 length is 16 residues. V was clipped by 1 base and J by 0 bases, with 12 bases between them. In germline, CDR1 is SGDLS, CDR2 YYNGEE. The CDR3 bases are TGTGCCAGCAGCGTAAATACGAGGGACAGCACAGATACGCAGTATTTT. It yields the protein CASSVNTRDSTDTQYF.

This clone has more than one count but fewer than ten. CDR3 sequence reads: CSDDRVGTEAFF. The CDR3 DNA follows: TGCAGCGATGACAGGGTCGGCACTGAAGCTTTCTTT. The chain employs TRBV29-1 and TRBJ1-1; 7 bases agree with TRBD1. The V gene end was trimmed by 7 bases and the J gene end by 4 bases; junction bases not matched to a gene: 6. The CDR3 has 12 residues. The germline CDR1 and CDR2 sequences are SQVTM and ANQGSEA.

The rearrangement uses TRBV27 and TRBJ1-2; maybe TRBD1 (6 bases). CDR1 MNHEY and CDR2 SMNVEV come from the germline V gene (reference sequence). This CDR3 region has 15 residues. V was pared by 8 bases and J by 1 base, with 17 bases between. The CDR3 nucleotides are TGTGCCAGCGGTGTACCGGGGGCGATTAACTATGGCTACACCTTC. This codes for CASGVPGAINYGYTF.